The 32 T cell receptor beta chains below all came from one sample that was sequenced in a study of TIL therapy for anti-PD-1-resistant metastatic lung cancer. The time point denotes: pre-treatment sample, taken before nivolumab and TIL therapy. Sequencing used immunoSEQ v3. Generated by immunoSEQ multiplex PCR, the TCRdb table keeps only in-frame clones and is missing some. The table shows about 50,000 clones, with around 80% occurring only once. The sample here was blood, taken at baseline. Every receptor here comes from a woman aged 30 to 85 with non-small cell lung cancer.

This chain links TRBV7-9 with TRBJ1-2, with D unclear. Between the trimmed V and J ends, which lost 4 bases and 2 bases, there was a span of 14 bases. Germline CDR1 is SEHNR and CDR2 is FQNEAQ (reference sequence). The CDR3 length is 15 residues. The chain's CDR3 is CASSSPGLLNYGYTF. As DNA, the CDR3 is TGTGCCAGCAGCTCCCCGGGATTACTAAACTATGGCTACACCTTC. The variable domain in full, with the rest retrieved from reference TRBV7-9 and TRBJ1-2, is DTGVSQNPRHKITKRGQNVTFRCDPISEHNRLYWYRQTLGQGPEFLTYFQNEAQLEKSRLLSDRFSAERPKGSFSTLEIQRTEQGDSAMYLCASSSPGLLNYGYTFGSGTRLTVV.

This clone was seen a few times. V is TRBV11-2 and J is TRBJ1-2; 9 bases match TRBD1. The CDR3 contains 14 residues. Losses at the gene ends were 1 base for V and 7 bases for J; bases not matched to a gene: 4. Germline V gives CDR1 SGHAT, CDR2 FQNNGV. The CDR3 DNA reads TGTGCCAGCAGCTTAGTCCGACAGGGGGTTGGCTACACCTTC. Its protein is CASSLVRQGVGYTF.

The chain employs TRBV5-6 and TRBJ1-2; possible D gene TRBD1, 5 bases. Trimming shortened V by 3 bases and J by 5 bases, and 17 bases separated the two germline ends. The CDR3 has 15 residues. In germline, CDR1 is SGHDT, CDR2 YYEEEE. The CDR3: CASSSGASGLYGYTF. The CDR3 nucleotides are TGTGCCAGCAGCTCCGGGGCATCCGGTTTGTATGGCTACACCTTC.

The CDR3 spells CASSEVRGYAHEQYF. CDR3 DNA sequence: TGTGCCAGCAGTGAAGTTAGGGGATACGCGCACGAGCAGTACTTC. The chain combines TRBV2 with TRBJ2-7, with D perhaps matching TRBD1 (5 bases). V lost 1 base and J 5 bases, leaving 15 bases between the germline ends. The CDR3 sequence is 15 residues long. The germline V gene encodes CDR1 SNHLY and CDR2 FYNNEI.

This chain connects TRBV7-8 to TRBJ2-7; 7 nucleotides match TRBD1. From germline, CDR1 is SGHVS and CDR2 FQNEAQ. V was pared by 4 bases and J by 3 bases, with 12 bases of the junction left unmatched. This CDR3 contains 16 residues. CDR3 nucleotide sequence: TGTGCCAGCAGCTCAAGACAGGGTAGCCCTTACTACGAGCAGTACTTC. Protein: CASSSRQGSPYYEQYF.

J is TRBJ1-6 and V is TRBV9, with D unclear. This CDR3 is built from 15 residues. Germline-derived CDR1 and CDR2 are SGDLS and YYNGEE. V gave up 0 bases and J gave up 10 bases, with 14 bases separating them. The CDR3 protein is CASSVVAGARSPLHF. In DNA, the CDR3 is TGTGCCAGCAGCGTAGTGGCAGGCGCTAGGTCACCCCTCCACTTT.

The chain uses TRBV5-1 and TRBJ2-3, with 8 bases aligning to TRBD1. The CDR3 is 14 residues long. V was clipped by 4 bases and J by 4 bases; unmatched bases: 5. Germline CDR1 is SGHRS and CDR2 is YFSETQ. CDR3 DNA: TGCGCCAGCAGCGCGACAGGGGCCCCAGATACGCAGTATTTT. Translated, it gives CASSATGAPDTQYF.

The CDR3 here is CASSEYTSPTSTDTQYF. The CDR3 nucleotides are TGCGCCAGCAGTGAATATACTAGCCCTACTAGCACAGATACGCAGTATTTT. The rearrangement joins TRBV10-2 to TRBJ2-3, with a tentative D call TRBD2 (6 bases). CDR1 and CDR2 (germline): WSHSY, SAAADI. Trimming took 3 bases from V and 0 from J, leaving 16 bases between them. The CDR3 runs 17 residues.

This chain links TRBV30 with TRBJ2-7, with D possibly TRBD1 on 6 matching bases. With 0 bases removed from V and 6 bases from J, the gap between germline ends came to 12 bases. The CDR3 runs 13 residues. Germline assignment: CDR1 GTSNPN and CDR2 SVGIG (reference sequence). DNA of the CDR3: TGTGCCTGGAGTGTACACAGGGCTGCCGAGCAGTACTTC. Residues: CAWSVHRAAEQYF.

This sequence joins TRBV5-6 and TRBJ2-7; TRBD1 aligns across 10 bases. The CDR3 consists of 16 residues. Germline V CDR1 and CDR2: SGHDT, YYEEEE. Unmatched junction bases numbered 10, after V lost 2 bases and J lost 5 bases. The CDR3, as DNA: TGTGCCAGCAGCTTAAGAGGACAGGGGGTGAGGCACGAGCAGTACTTC. Protein: CASSLRGQGVRHEQYF.

The chain recombines TRBV5-4 with TRBJ2-7, with 9 bases fitting TRBD1. This CDR3 spans 15 amino acids. CDR1 and CDR2 from the germline V gene are SGHNT and YYREEE (reference sequence). Trimming removed 0 bases from V and 2 bases from J; junction bases left unmatched: 3. This CDR3 reads CASSLAGTGTYEQYF. For the CDR3, the DNA is TGTGCCAGCAGCTTGGCCGGGACAGGGACCTACGAGCAGTACTTC. Complete variable domain (other parts from reference TRBV5-4 and TRBJ2-7): ETGVTQSPTHLIKTRGQQVTLRCSSQSGHNTVSWYQQALGQGPQFIFQYYREEENGRGNFPPRFSGLQFPNYSSELNVNALELDDSALYLCASSLAGTGTYEQYFGPGTRLTVT.

This sequence joins TRBV5-1 and TRBJ2-7, with 8 positions matching TRBD1. The CDR3 sequence is 13 residues long. The V segment lost 0 bases and the J segment 6 bases; nucleotides outside the gene matches: 2. The germline gives CDR1 SGHRS, CDR2 YFSETQ. In DNA form, the CDR3 reads TGCGCCAGCAGCTTGGGACAGGGGACCGAGCAGTACTTC. Translating gives CASSLGQGTEQYF.

The chain combines TRBV6-5 with TRBJ1-2; a weak D match, TRBD1 (6 bases). The CDR3 loop spans 14 amino acids. V was cut by 10 bases and J by 5 bases, with 20 bases left in between. The V gene's germline CDR1 is MNHEY and CDR2 SVGAGI. The CDR3 loop is CATGEKGEPYGYTF. CDR3 DNA: TGTGCCACAGGGGAGAAGGGGGAGCCATATGGCTACACCTTC.

The V call is TRBV18, the J call TRBJ2-1, with 10 bases identical to TRBD2. CDR1 KGHSH and CDR2 LQKENI come from the germline V gene. The CDR3 spans 15 residues. The V and J ends lost 5 bases and 1 base, in that order; junction bases with no gene match: 2. The CDR3 bases are TGTGCCAGCTCATTAGCGGGGGGATCCTACAATGAGCAGTTCTTC. Its translation: CASSLAGGSYNEQFF.

The gene calls are TRBV19 and TRBJ1-1, with D possibly TRBD1 on 5 matching bases. The V gene's germline CDR1 is LNHDA and CDR2 SQIVND (reference sequence). There are 15 residues in the CDR3. The ends were cut back, 5 bases at V and 4 bases at J, with 17 bases in the middle. CDR3: CASSSLTGGATEAFF. The CDR3 DNA follows: TGTGCCAGTAGTTCCTTAACAGGAGGAGCCACTGAAGCTTTCTTT.

The chain has TRBV14 and TRBJ2-1; TRBD2 matches 7 bases. CDR3 length equals 14 residues. V shed 6 bases and J 1 base; nucleotides not matched to a gene: 3. The germline CDR1 and CDR2 sequences are SGHDN and FVKESK. The CDR3 reads CASSSGGSYNEQFF. The CDR3 DNA is TGTGCCAGCAGTTCCGGGGGGTCCTACAATGAGCAGTTCTTC.

This chain connects TRBV11-2 to TRBJ2-5; 9 nucleotides agree with TRBD2. The germline CDR1 and CDR2 sequences are SGHAT and FQNNGV. V gave up 3 bases and J gave up 2 bases; unmatched junction bases: 4. This CDR3 comprises 15 residues. The CDR3 here is CASSFSGGTQETQYF. The CDR3 DNA is TGTGCCAGCAGCTTTAGCGGGGGCACGCAAGAGACCCAGTACTTC. The variable domain in full, completed from reference TRBV11-2 and TRBJ2-5, reads EAGVAQSPRYKIIEKRQSVAFWCNPISGHATLYWYQQILGQGPKLLIQFQNNGVVDDSQLPKDRFSAERLKGVDSTLKIQPAKLEDSAVYLCASSFSGGTQETQYFGPGTRLLVL.

The chain recombines TRBV5-1 with TRBJ2-3; TRBD2 aligns across 9 bases. In germline, CDR1 is SGHRS, CDR2 YFSETQ. V trimming: 3 bases; J trimming: 1 base; junction bases outside the gene matches: 6. This CDR3 is 16 amino acids long. The CDR3 is CASSSYSGSRTDTQYF. The CDR3 region has the DNA TGCGCCAGCAGCTCGTATAGCGGGAGTCGCACAGATACGCAGTATTTT.

The CDR3 loop is CASSAGGYEQYF. As DNA, the CDR3 is TGTGCCAGTAGTGCGGGGGGCTACGAGCAGTACTTC. The rearrangement links TRBV19 to TRBJ2-7, with TRBD2 matching 8 bases. The CDR3 extends over 12 amino acids. Germline V gene sequence: CDR1 LNHDA, CDR2 SQIVND (reference sequence). V shed 5 bases, J shed 3 bases, and the junction held 0 bases outside the gene matches.

This rearrangement joins TRBV5-4 to TRBJ2-7; 7 nucleotides match TRBD2. J lost 0 bases, V lost 6 bases, and 6 bases had no gene match. CDR1 is SGHNT and CDR2 is YYREEE in the germline V gene (reference sequence). This CDR3 contains 14 residues. The chain's CDR3 is CASNTGGSSYEQYF. CDR3 sequence (DNA): TGTGCCAGCAATACCGGGGGGAGCTCCTACGAGCAGTACTTC.

The V and J genes are TRBV6-1 and TRBJ1-1; no firm D call. V was trimmed by 2 bases and J by 6 bases, leaving 16 bases between them. This CDR3 is built from 15 residues. Germline V gene lookup returns CDR1 MNHNS and CDR2 SASEGT. CDR3 loop: CASSETPWEDAEAFF. The DNA for the CDR3 is TGTGCCAGCAGTGAAACACCCTGGGAAGACGCTGAAGCTTTCTTT.

This clone showed up just once. The DNA is left out, because the CDR3 cannot be placed on it with certainty; the CDR3 is given as TCRdb lists it. The chain couples TRBV21-1 to TRBJ2-7; the table names TRBD2, a call not compared with the DNA. TRBV21-1 is tagged as a pseudogene. Counting both end residues, the CDR3 totals 17 amino acids. The CDR3 sequence is CASSRGWAGGISYEQYF.

The chain uses TRBV9 and TRBJ2-1; D not resolved. Trimming left V 3 bases short and J 3 bases short, with 10 bases between. CDR3 length: 14 amino acids. Per the germline V gene, CDR1 is SGDLS and CDR2 is YYNGEE. CDR3 loop: CASSEERGYNEQFF. CDR3 DNA: TGTGCCAGCAGCGAGGAGAGAGGCTACAATGAGCAGTTCTTC.

The CDR3 sequence is CASSVVGTGVGETQYF. The CDR3 DNA reads TGTGCCAGCAGCGTAGTAGGGACAGGGGTCGGGGAGACCCAGTACTTC. The chain carries TRBV9 and TRBJ2-5; 10 bases are a match to TRBD1. The CDR3 extends over 16 amino acids. Germline trimming cut 0 bases from V and 5 bases from J; bases unmatched to any gene: 7. Per the germline V gene, CDR1 is SGDLS and CDR2 is YYNGEE.

This clone was picked up many times. The V and J genes are TRBV4-1 and TRBJ1-2; 9 bases map to TRBD1. From germline, CDR1 is MGHRA and CDR2 YSYEKL. V lost 3 bases and J lost 5; bases outside the gene matches: 7. The CDR3 loop spans 15 amino acids. CDR3 coding DNA: TGCGCCAGCAGCCAGGGCCCGGGACAGGGTTATGGCTACACCTTC. Its protein is CASSQGPGQGYGYTF.

This rearrangement joins TRBV6-6 to TRBJ1-5, with TRBD1 matching 9 bases. The CDR3 is 16 amino acids. Germline CDR1 MNHNY, CDR2 SVGAGI (reference sequence). Unmatched junction bases numbered 7, after V lost 2 bases and J lost 5 bases. Here the CDR3 DNA reads TGTGCCAGCAGTTACGCCGGGACAGGGAGTGATCAGCCCCAGCATTTT. Translating it yields CASSYAGTGSDQPQHF.

This clone was observed a single time. J is TRBJ2-1 and V is TRBV7-2; 8 bases agree with TRBD2. J lost 1 base, V lost 6 bases, and 5 bases had no gene match. From germline, CDR1 is SGHTA and CDR2 FQGNSA. The CDR3 has 15 amino acids. As DNA, the CDR3 is TGTGCCAGCAGTTTCAGCGGGGGTTCCTACAATGAGCAGTTCTTC. Translating it yields CASSFSGGSYNEQFF.

This clone came up a few times. The chain links TRBV5-1 to TRBJ1-2; possible D gene TRBD1, 5 bases. The CDR3 has 15 residues. V lost 0 bases, J lost 7 bases, and 16 bases lay in between. Germline V gene data show CDR1 as SGHRS and CDR2 as YFSETQ. The CDR3: CASSLGQSGTGGYTF. CDR3 in DNA: TGCGCCAGCAGCTTGGGTCAATCGGGGACCGGTGGCTACACCTTC.

The table lists this clone with a few counts. CDR3 in DNA: TGTGCCAGCTCACCCCCCGAGAACACTGAAGCTTTCTTT. This encodes CASSPPENTEAFF. The chain combines TRBV18 with TRBJ1-1; D is ambiguous. V was clipped by 3 bases and J by 1 base, with 6 bases between them. Germline V gene lookup returns CDR1 KGHSH and CDR2 LQKENI. This CDR3 is 13 amino acids long.

The rearrangement links TRBV5-1 to TRBJ1-3, with 7 bases fitting TRBD1. This CDR3 is 14 amino acids long. The trim removed 0 bases at V and 4 bases at J, leaving 1 base unmatched. Germline values: CDR1 SGHRS, CDR2 YFSETQ. DNA for the CDR3: TGCGCCAGCAGCTTGGGACAGGGAGGAAACACCATATATTTT. This encodes CASSLGQGGNTIYF.

The chain links TRBV7-9 to TRBJ2-7; D may be TRBD1 (6 bases). The CDR3 is made up of 11 amino acids. The V gene's germline CDR1 is SEHNR and CDR2 FQNEAQ (reference sequence). Trimming cost V 4 bases and J 9 bases, with 10 bases left between them. CDR3 DNA: TGTGCCAGCAGCTACGGACAGCCGCAGTACTTC. Translated: CASSYGQPQYF.

In this sample, this clone turned up a few times. This chain connects TRBV7-9 to TRBJ1-4; D uncertain. The length of the CDR3 is 13 residues. Germline lookup yields CDR1 SEHNR and CDR2 FQNEAQ (reference sequence). V was shortened by 1 base and J by 3 bases, with 3 bases between the two germline ends. The CDR3 bases are TGTGCCAGCAGCTTAGACCCTAATGAAAAACTGTTTTTT. Protein: CASSLDPNEKLFF.